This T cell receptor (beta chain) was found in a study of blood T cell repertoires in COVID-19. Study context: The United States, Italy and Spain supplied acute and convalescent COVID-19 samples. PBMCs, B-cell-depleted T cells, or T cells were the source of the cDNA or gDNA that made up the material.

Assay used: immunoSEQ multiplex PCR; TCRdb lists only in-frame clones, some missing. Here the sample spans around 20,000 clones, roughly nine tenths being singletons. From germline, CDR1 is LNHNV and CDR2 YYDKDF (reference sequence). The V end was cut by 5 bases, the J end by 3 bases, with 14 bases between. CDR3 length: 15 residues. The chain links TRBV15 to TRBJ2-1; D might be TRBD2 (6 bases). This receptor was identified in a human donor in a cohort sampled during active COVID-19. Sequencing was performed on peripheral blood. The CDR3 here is CATSRERALYNEQFF. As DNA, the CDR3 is TGTGCCACCAGCCGCGAGCGGGCACTCTACAATGAGCAGTTCTTC. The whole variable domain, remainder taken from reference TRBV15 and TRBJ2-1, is DAMVIQNPRYQVTQFGKPVTLSCSQTLNHNVMYWYQQKSSQAPKLLFHYYDKDFNNEADTPDNFQSRRPNTSFCFLDIRSPGLGDTAMYLCATSRERALYNEQFFGPGTRLTVL.